The 10 T cell receptor beta chains given below trace back to one sample, sequenced in a study of T cell clusters in autoimmune cytopenias. Multiplex touch-down PCR amplified TRB using TRB-A and TRB-B pools in one tube. TCRdb processed the multiplex PCR reads again and assigns one entry to each CDR3 protein, with no DNA. This repertoire includes around 9,700 distinct CDR3 sequences. TRB was amplified from around 0.25 ug of peripheral blood genomic DNA per sample. The same data also went into a second study, on T cell repertoires in aging, cancer and after chemotherapy.

Sequenced sample: peripheral blood. These receptors were taken from a human donor in good health.

In terms of frequency, this clonotype is medium-sized. V and J are TRBV7-2 and TRBJ2-1. This CDR3 region has 14 residues. Germline CDR1 and CDR2: SGHTA and FQGNSA. The CDR3 sequence: CASSISGVYNEQFF.

This clonotype is classed as medium-sized by frequency. This rearrangement joins TRBV6-1 to TRBJ2-3; TCRdb lists TRBD1, though no DNA is available to test this call. This CDR3 is built from 14 residues. CDR1 is MNHNS and CDR2 is SASEGT in the germline V gene. CDR3 residues: CAIGDQGSTDTQYF.

By frequency, this clonotype is medium-sized. V usage is TRBV6-1 and J usage is TRBJ1-3. CDR3 size: 15 residues. From germline, CDR1 is MNHNS and CDR2 SASEGT. This chain's CDR3 is CASSEVTGPGNTIYF.

The chain combines TRBV5-1 with TRBJ2-5; the TRBD1 assignment by TCRdb is unverifiable without DNA. The CDR3 spans 16 residues. Per germline, CDR1 SGHRS and CDR2 YFSETQ. This chain's CDR3 is CASTPTLGTGGETQYF.

This clonotype is medium-sized (0.01 to 0.1%) by frequency. The CDR3 loop reads CASSLATGGSPLHF. The chain links TRBV5-1 to TRBJ1-6; TCRdb designates TRBD1, a call that cannot be tested without DNA. The CDR3 has 14 amino acids. Per germline, CDR1 SGHRS and CDR2 YFSETQ.

By frequency, this clonotype registers medium-sized (0.01 to 0.1%). The gene calls are TRBV7-9 and TRBJ2-7; there is no DNA to check the TCRdb D call of TRBD1. The length of the CDR3 is 16 residues. Germline assignment: CDR1 SEHNR and CDR2 FQNEAQ (reference sequence). CDR3 amino acids: CASSLGEAGVPYEQYF. The full variable domain, completed using reference TRBV7-9 and TRBJ2-7, is DTGVSQNPRHKITKRGQNVTFRCDPISEHNRLYWYRQTLGQGPEFLTYFQNEAQLEKSRLLSDRFSAERPKGSFSTLEIQRTEQGDSAMYLCASSLGEAGVPYEQYFGPGTRLTVT.

Its frequency marks this clonotype as medium-sized. The V and J genes are TRBV19 and TRBJ2-1; checking the TCRdb D call of TRBD1 is not possible without DNA. Per the germline V gene, CDR1 is LNHDA and CDR2 is SQIVND (reference sequence). This CDR3 has 17 residues. The CDR3 is CASSIPQGDSSYNEQFF.

The CDR3 protein is CASSASQGQETQYF. The chain joins TRBV5-4 to TRBJ2-5; TCRdb returns TRBD1, unconfirmable since there is no DNA. This CDR3 contains 14 residues. Per the germline V gene, CDR1 is SGHNT and CDR2 is YYREEE (reference sequence).

The J gene is TRBJ2-1, the V gene TRBV20-1; TCRdb picks TRBD1, but there is no DNA to check that call. CDR1 is DFQATT, CDR2 SNEGSKA, per germline (reference sequence). There are 15 residues in the CDR3. CDR3 sequence: CSARDPGGSYNEQFF.

The J gene is TRBJ2-2, the V gene TRBV5-1; as DNA is missing, the TRBD2 call by TCRdb cannot be tested. CDR1 and CDR2 (germline): SGHRS, YFSETQ. The CDR3 spans 16 residues. The CDR3 reads CASSLRSLEGTGELFF.